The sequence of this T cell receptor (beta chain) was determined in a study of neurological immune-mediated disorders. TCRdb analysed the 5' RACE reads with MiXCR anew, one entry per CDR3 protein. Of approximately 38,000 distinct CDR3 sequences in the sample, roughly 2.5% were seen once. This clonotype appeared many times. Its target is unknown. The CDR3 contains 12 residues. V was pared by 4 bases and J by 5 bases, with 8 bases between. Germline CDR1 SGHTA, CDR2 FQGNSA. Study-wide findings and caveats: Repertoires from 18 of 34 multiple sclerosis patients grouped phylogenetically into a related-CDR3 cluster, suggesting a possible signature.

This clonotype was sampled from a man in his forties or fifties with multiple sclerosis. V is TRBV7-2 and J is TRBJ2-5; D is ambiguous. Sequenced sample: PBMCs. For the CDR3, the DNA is TGTGCCAGCAGCTCATACGGGGAGACCCAGTACTTC. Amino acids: CASSSYGETQYF.